Shown below are 24 T cell receptor beta chains from a single sample sequenced in a study of T cell responses to AZD1222 COVID-19 vaccine. Using immunoSEQ multiplex PCR, the repertoire was profiled, and TCRdb retains in-frame clones only, with some absent. Of 150,000 to 200,000 clones listed, about 87% are singletons. The sequencing used peripheral blood, collected on day 0 of MenACWY control vaccination. Source of these receptors: an adult in good health.

This sequence joins TRBV20-1 and TRBJ2-7; 12 bases agree with TRBD1. The CDR3 has 11 amino acids. The germline CDR1 and CDR2 sequences are DFQATT and SNEGSKA (reference sequence). J lost 12 bases, V lost 8 bases, and 8 bases had no gene match. The chain's CDR3 is CSTRDRGRWYF. The CDR3, as DNA: TGCAGTACCCGGGACAGGGGGCGGTGGTACTTC.

The chain links TRBV6-5 to TRBJ1-1, with 8 nucleotides matching TRBD1. CDR1 and CDR2 from the germline V gene are MNHEY and SVGAGI. CDR3 length: 14 amino acids. Losses at the gene ends were 6 bases for V and 0 bases for J; bases not matched to a gene: 3. The CDR3 is CASRRDRLNTEAFF. The CDR3 region has the DNA TGTGCCAGCAGAAGGGACAGGCTGAACACTGAAGCTTTCTTT.

The V gene is TRBV18, the J gene TRBJ2-1; 9 bases are a match to TRBD1. Trimming took 3 bases from V and 8 from J; bases not matched to a gene: 8. This CDR3 region has 15 residues. Germline V gene lookup returns CDR1 KGHSH and CDR2 LQKENI. The DNA of the CDR3 is TGTGCCAGCTCACCCCGGACAGGGGTGATCGATGAGCAGTTCTTC. It specifies CASSPRTGVIDEQFF.

This clone was recorded a few times. The V and J genes are TRBV2 and TRBJ2-7, with 8 bases aligning to TRBD1. The CDR3 loop spans 15 amino acids. V trimming: 2 bases; J trimming: 6 bases; junction bases outside the gene matches: 9. Germline V gene data show CDR1 as SNHLY and CDR2 as FYNNEI. CDR3 amino acids: CASSELVTGESEQYF. The DNA for the CDR3 is TGTGCCAGCAGTGAACTTGTGACAGGGGAATCCGAGCAGTACTTC.

This clone showed up just once. The genes are TRBV29-1 and TRBJ2-7, with 13 bases fitting TRBD2. Germline CDR1 and CDR2: SQVTM and ANQGSEA. V shed 5 bases, J shed 6 bases, and the junction held 10 bases outside the gene matches. CDR3 length equals 15 residues. The CDR3 bases are TGCAGCGTTCAGGGCGGACTAGCGGGAGTAAGCGAGCAGTACTTC. Translating gives CSVQGGLAGVSEQYF.

The V and J genes are TRBV2 and TRBJ1-2; D unresolved. Germline V gene data show CDR1 as SNHLY and CDR2 as FYNNEI. V was shortened by 1 base and J by 7 bases, with 10 bases between the two germline ends. There are 13 residues in the CDR3. The CDR3 sequence: CASSEGQAIGYTF. CDR3 DNA sequence: TGTGCCAGCAGTGAAGGTCAGGCGATTGGCTACACCTTC.

The chain combines TRBV9 with TRBJ1-4; D is unclear. CDR1 SGDLS and CDR2 YYNGEE come from the germline V gene. This CDR3 is built from 15 residues. The ends were cut back, 0 bases at V and 4 bases at J, with 10 bases in the middle. CDR3 in DNA: TGTGCCAGCAGCGTAGAGAATTCCCGTAATGAAAAACTGTTTTTT. Translating gives CASSVENSRNEKLFF.

The J gene is TRBJ2-7, the V gene TRBV29-1; 11 bases match TRBD1. Germline V CDR1 and CDR2: SQVTM, ANQGSEA. The ends lost 6 bases at V and 3 bases at J; junction bases unmatched: 22. The CDR3 covers 19 residues. DNA of the CDR3: TGCAGCGTCACGACCGGATTCGGACAGGGGGCGAGGAGCTTCTACGAGCAGTACTTC. As protein: CSVTTGFGQGARSFYEQYF.

The V call is TRBV5-1, the J call TRBJ2-5; D perhaps matches TRBD2 (5 bases). The V end was cut by 0 bases, the J end by 2 bases, with 11 bases between. Looked up from germline, CDR1 is SGHRS and CDR2 is YFSETQ. This CDR3 is built from 15 residues. The chain's CDR3 is CASSLVPGWQETQYF. CDR3 nucleotide sequence: TGCGCCAGCAGCTTGGTCCCGGGGTGGCAAGAGACCCAGTACTTC.

This clone was recorded a few times. This chain connects TRBV6-5 to TRBJ2-7; D not resolved. Germline V lookup: CDR1 MNHEY, CDR2 SVGAGI. This CDR3 spans 14 amino acids. The V end lost 6 bases, the J end lost 0 bases, and 12 bases lay between the germline ends. CDR3 loop: CASRPLGNSYEQYF. CDR3 nucleotides: TGTGCCAGCAGACCCCTTGGGAACTCCTACGAGCAGTACTTC.

In nucleotides, the CDR3 is TGTGCCAGCACCCTCACGCAGGGGGTCCACGAGCAGTACTTC. This gives the protein CASTLTQGVHEQYF. J is TRBJ2-7 and V is TRBV28; TRBD1 agrees at 7 bases. The J segment lost 5 bases and the V segment lost 7 bases, leaving 11 bases of the junction unmatched. Looked up from germline, CDR1 is MDHEN and CDR2 is SYDVKM. This CDR3 is built from 14 residues.

DNA of the CDR3: TGTGCCAGCAGCGTAGCACAGGGGGCGCTTTACGAGCAGTACTTC. This gives the protein CASSVAQGALYEQYF. This rearrangement joins TRBV9 to TRBJ2-7, with 9 bases fitting TRBD1. CDR3 length: 15 amino acids. Germline loops: CDR1 SGDLS, CDR2 YYNGEE. V lost 0 bases and J lost 4; bases outside the gene matches: 5.

The CDR3 DNA follows: TGTGCCACAAACGAGAACAGGGGGGGCAATCAGCCCCAGCATTTT. Protein product: CATNENRGGNQPQHF. The V call is TRBV28, the J call TRBJ1-5; the match to TRBD1 covers 8 bases. J gave up 2 bases and V 10 bases, and 10 bases lay outside the gene matches. Germline assignment: CDR1 MDHEN and CDR2 SYDVKM. The CDR3 has 15 residues.

The chain uses TRBV6-6 and TRBJ1-1; TRBD1 might be the D (5 bases). The germline CDR1 and CDR2 sequences are MNHNY and SVGAGI (reference sequence). V was trimmed by 2 bases and J by 7 bases, leaving 11 bases between them. This CDR3 spans 13 amino acids. The CDR3 nucleotides read TGTGCCAGCAGTTACCTGGGGCAGGGTGAAGCTTTCTTT. Amino acids: CASSYLGQGEAFF.

The CDR3 is CAQRLAGANEQFF. The CDR3 DNA reads TGTGCCCAAAGACTAGCGGGAGCCAATGAGCAGTTCTTC. This chain uses TRBV12-3 or TRBV12-4 with TRBJ2-1; 12 bases fit TRBD2. The CDR3 consists of 13 residues. Unmatched junction bases numbered 5, after V lost 11 bases and J lost 6 bases.

The rearrangement uses TRBV18 and TRBJ2-7; D ambiguous. The CDR3 has 13 residues. Between the trimmed V and J ends, which lost 3 bases and 4 bases, there was a span of 10 bases. The germline V gene encodes CDR1 KGHSH and CDR2 LQKENI. CDR3 sequence reads: CASSPPGGYEQYF. For the CDR3, the DNA is TGTGCCAGCTCACCCCCAGGTGGTTACGAGCAGTACTTC.

The chain has TRBV28 and TRBJ2-3; the D call may be TRBD1 or TRBD2 (6 bases each). Germline V gene data show CDR1 as MDHEN and CDR2 as SYDVKM. The CDR3 extends over 16 amino acids. Trimming removed 5 bases at V and 3 bases at J, with 18 bases between. The CDR3 sequence: CASSPPGAGITDTQYF. For the CDR3, the DNA is TGTGCCAGCAGTCCTCCGGGGGCTGGGATAACAGATACGCAGTATTTT.

The rearrangement uses TRBV19 and TRBJ1-1; 7 nucleotides agree with TRBD1. CDR1 LNHDA and CDR2 SQIVND come from the germline V gene (reference sequence). Trimming took 8 bases from V and 2 from J; bases not matched to a gene: 5. The CDR3 length is 13 residues. Here the CDR3 DNA reads TGTGCCAGTCGGGACAGTCCTAACACTGAAGCTTTCTTT. It translates to CASRDSPNTEAFF.

This chain links TRBV27 with TRBJ2-7; 7 bases are shared with TRBD2. After removal of 6 bases from V and 6 bases from J, the junction contained 11 bases not matched to a gene. The CDR3 has 14 residues. Germline V lookup: CDR1 MNHEY, CDR2 SMNVEV (reference sequence). The CDR3 loop is CASSPPGLPFEQYF. CDR3 in DNA: TGTGCCAGCAGCCCCCCGGGACTACCCTTCGAGCAGTACTTC.

The chain employs TRBV28 and TRBJ2-7, with 7 bases aligning to TRBD2. The germline V gene encodes CDR1 MDHEN and CDR2 SYDVKM. This CDR3 region has 15 residues. The ends lost 2 bases at V and 3 bases at J; junction bases unmatched: 7. CDR3 bases: TGTGCCAGCAGTTTAGGCGGGAGCACCCACTACGAGCAGTACTTC. Encoded protein: CASSLGGSTHYEQYF.

The chain employs TRBV9 and TRBJ2-2; the match to TRBD2 covers 7 bases. The V gene's germline CDR1 is SGDLS and CDR2 YYNGEE. The ends lost 0 bases at V and 9 bases at J; junction bases unmatched: 5. The CDR3 totals 14 residues. CDR3 protein: CASSVGREFRELFF. For the CDR3, the DNA is TGTGCCAGCAGCGTAGGGCGGGAGTTCCGGGAGCTGTTTTTT.

V and J are TRBV6-1 and TRBJ2-1; 7 nucleotides line up with TRBD2. Germline lookup yields CDR1 MNHNS and CDR2 SASEGT. CDR3 length: 17 amino acids. The J segment lost 2 bases and the V segment lost 4 bases, leaving 11 bases of the junction unmatched. CDR3 coding DNA: TGTGCCAGCAGTGCTTCCACCGGGACTATCCCCTACAATGAGCAGTTCTTC. Translated: CASSASTGTIPYNEQFF.

The genes are TRBV28 and TRBJ1-2; TRBD1 matches 7 bases. This CDR3 region has 16 residues. In germline, CDR1 is MDHEN, CDR2 SYDVKM. Losses at the gene ends were 5 bases for V and 8 bases for J; bases not matched to a gene: 17. Written as DNA, the CDR3 is TGTGCCAGCAGTCCCTCCACAGGGGCCCCTCTTTCGGGCTACACCTTC. This encodes CASSPSTGAPLSGYTF.

This clone was recorded once. V usage is TRBV30 and J usage is TRBJ1-6; D possibly corresponds to TRBD1 (5 bases). Trimming stripped 6 bases from V and 9 bases from J, with 12 bases between. Germline V lookup: CDR1 GTSNPN, CDR2 SVGIG (reference sequence). The CDR3 is 12 residues long. The CDR3 region has the DNA TGTGCCTGCAGGGTCATAGGTTCACCCCTCCACTTT. Its translation: CACRVIGSPLHF.